These T cell receptor beta chains were read from a single sample in a study of shared clonotypes between healthy human individuals. Profiling relied on immunoSEQ multiplex PCR, and the TCRdb table lists in-frame clones only, not all of them. Among about 470,000 clones listed, around 75% were seen once. Sequenced material: PBMCs. The source is a woman in her 40s in good health. Some clones in this sample may be carry-over from other donors' samples. Both conserved end residues are part of each CDR3. The D gene is left open where the match is weak. Clone size is given for some rows only: seen once, a few or many times, or a class if the clone is expanded.

j_call: TRBJ1-3
clone_size: NA
v_call: TRBV29-1
d_call: NA
cdr3_aa: CSVDRDGAGNTIYF
cdr3_nt: TGCAGCGTTGATAGGGACGGGGCTGGAAACACCATATATTTT

j_call: TRBJ1-2
clone_size: NA
v_call: TRBV4-1
d_call: NA
cdr3_aa: CASSQDHIPGNYGYTF
cdr3_nt: TGCGCCAGCAGCCAAGACCACATCCCCGGGAACTATGGCTACACCTTC

j_call: TRBJ2-3
clone_size: NA
v_call: TRBV7-8
d_call: NA
cdr3_aa: CASSSLGDTQYF
cdr3_nt: TGTGCCAGCAGCTCGTTGGGGGATACGCAGTATTTT

j_call: TRBJ2-2
clone_size: few
v_call: TRBV4-2
d_call: NA
cdr3_aa: CASSQEYRESTGELFF
cdr3_nt: TGTGCCAGCAGCCAAGAGTATCGGGAGTCCACCGGGGAGCTGTTTTTT

j_call: TRBJ1-3
clone_size: NA
v_call: TRBV11-2
d_call: NA
cdr3_aa: CASSPDRARNTIYF
cdr3_nt: TGTGCCAGCAGCCCCGACAGAGCTAGAAACACCATATATTTT

j_call: TRBJ2-5
clone_size: NA
v_call: TRBV11-2
d_call: NA
cdr3_aa: CASSLDRAETQYF
cdr3_nt: TGTGCCAGCAGCTTAGACAGGGCAGAGACCCAGTACTTC

j_call: TRBJ1-5
clone_size: NA
v_call: TRBV10-3
d_call: NA
cdr3_aa: CAILRANNQPQHF
cdr3_nt: TGTGCCATCTTGCGGGCAAACAATCAGCCCCAGCATTTT

j_call: TRBJ1-2
clone_size: NA
v_call: TRBV6-5
d_call: NA
cdr3_aa: CASRPPVQTNYGYTF
cdr3_nt: TGTGCCAGCAGACCCCCGGTGCAAACCAACTATGGCTACACCTTC

j_call: TRBJ1-3
clone_size: NA
v_call: TRBV4-2
d_call: NA
cdr3_aa: CASSQDWISGNTIYF
cdr3_nt: TGTGCCAGCAGCCAAGATTGGATCTCTGGAAACACCATATATTTT

j_call: TRBJ2-5
clone_size: NA
v_call: TRBV19
d_call: NA
cdr3_aa: CASSIDRGQETQYF
cdr3_nt: TGTGCCAGTAGTATAGACAGGGGTCAAGAGACCCAGTACTTC

j_call: TRBJ2-1
clone_size: NA
v_call: TRBV28
d_call: TRBD2
cdr3_aa: CASSLSSGGVSYNEQFF
cdr3_nt: TGTGCCAGCAGTTTGTCTAGCGGGGGAGTCTCCTACAATGAGCAGTTCTTC

j_call: TRBJ2-5
clone_size: NA
v_call: TRBV1
d_call: NA
cdr3_aa: CTSSREGLGETQYF
cdr3_nt: TGCACCAGCAGCCGTGAGGGACTAGGGGAGACCCAGTACTTC

j_call: TRBJ1-1
clone_size: NA
v_call: TRBV5-1
d_call: NA
cdr3_aa: CASSLGQDFNTEAFF
cdr3_nt: TGCGCCAGCAGCTTGGGGCAGGACTTTAACACTGAAGCTTTCTTT

j_call: TRBJ2-7
clone_size: NA
v_call: TRBV28
d_call: TRBD2
cdr3_aa: CASSLRRGNTYEQYF
cdr3_nt: TGTGCCAGCAGTTTAAGGCGGGGGAACACCTACGAGCAGTACTTC

j_call: TRBJ2-7
clone_size: once
v_call: TRBV7-2
d_call: NA
cdr3_aa: CASSLASSSYEQYF
cdr3_nt: TGTGCCAGCAGCTTAGCCAGTAGCTCCTACGAGCAGTACTTC

j_call: TRBJ1-2
clone_size: NA
v_call: TRBV27
d_call: TRBD1
cdr3_aa: CASSLRTGANYGYTF
cdr3_nt: TGTGCCAGCAGTTTAAGGACAGGGGCTAACTATGGCTACACCTTC

j_call: TRBJ2-7
clone_size: NA
v_call: TRBV6-1
d_call: NA
cdr3_aa: CASSEYRRTAAELYEQYF
cdr3_nt: TGTGCCAGCAGTGAATATCGACGGACCGCCGCGGAGCTCTACGAGCAGTACTTC

j_call: TRBJ2-1
clone_size: NA
v_call: TRBV28
d_call: NA
cdr3_aa: CASRKDGGAKVKLHNEQFF
cdr3_nt: TGTGCCAGCAGAAAAGATGGAGGAGCTAAGGTTAAGCTTCACAATGAGCAGTTCTTC

j_call: TRBJ2-5
clone_size: once
v_call: TRBV10-3
d_call: NA
cdr3_aa: CAISDGQQETQYF
cdr3_nt: TGTGCCATCAGTGACGGACAGCAAGAGACCCAGTACTTC

j_call: TRBJ1-1
clone_size: NA
v_call: TRBV7-8
d_call: TRBD1
cdr3_aa: CASSPFDRGGTEAFF
cdr3_nt: TGTGCCAGCAGCCCTTTCGACAGGGGGGGCACTGAAGCTTTCTTT

j_call: TRBJ2-5
clone_size: NA
v_call: TRBV9
d_call: TRBD1
cdr3_aa: CASSATGGAETQYF
cdr3_nt: TGTGCCAGCAGCGCTACAGGGGGCGCAGAGACCCAGTACTTC

j_call: TRBJ2-1
clone_size: NA
v_call: TRBV29-1
d_call: TRBD2
cdr3_aa: CSPRGPAGGNEQFF
cdr3_nt: TGCAGCCCCCGGGGCCCGGCGGGAGGCAATGAGCAGTTCTTC

j_call: TRBJ2-7
clone_size: NA
v_call: TRBV4-3
d_call: TRBD2
cdr3_aa: CASSPSAGDGYEQYF
cdr3_nt: TGCGCCAGCAGCCCCTCTGCGGGAGATGGGTACGAGCAGTACTTC

j_call: TRBJ2-7
clone_size: few
v_call: TRBV16
d_call: TRBD2
cdr3_aa: CASSQSGEGTEQYF
cdr3_nt: TGTGCCAGCAGCCAATCAGGGGAGGGGACCGAGCAGTACTTC

j_call: TRBJ1-4
clone_size: NA
v_call: TRBV6-1
d_call: NA
cdr3_aa: CASSESGRIPFF
cdr3_nt: TGTGCCAGCAGTGAATCGGGCAGGATCCCGTTTTTT

j_call: TRBJ2-3
clone_size: NA
v_call: TRBV18
d_call: TRBD2
cdr3_aa: CASSPKTGLAGATDTQYF
cdr3_nt: TGTGCCAGCTCACCAAAGACCGGACTAGCGGGGGCCACAGATACGCAGTATTTT

j_call: TRBJ2-1
clone_size: NA
v_call: TRBV30
d_call: TRBD2
cdr3_aa: CAWSVKAGGPNEQFF
cdr3_nt: TGTGCCTGGAGTGTAAAGGCGGGAGGGCCGAATGAGCAGTTCTTC

j_call: TRBJ2-2
clone_size: NA
v_call: TRBV19
d_call: NA
cdr3_aa: CASSIAGDNTGELFF
cdr3_nt: TGTGCCAGTAGTATAGCAGGAGACAACACCGGGGAGCTGTTTTTT

j_call: TRBJ2-1
clone_size: once
v_call: TRBV15
d_call: NA
cdr3_aa: CATRERVYNEQFF
cdr3_nt: TGTGCCACCAGGGAGCGGGTCTACAATGAGCAGTTCTTC

j_call: TRBJ1-1
clone_size: NA
v_call: TRBV9
d_call: NA
cdr3_aa: CASSGSAGLNTEAFF
cdr3_nt: TGTGCCAGCAGCGGCTCCGCCGGCCTGAACACTGAAGCTTTCTTT

j_call: TRBJ1-1
clone_size: NA
v_call: TRBV5-4
d_call: TRBD1
cdr3_aa: CASSTGGTGNTEAFF
cdr3_nt: TGTGCCAGCAGCACGGGAGGGACAGGGAACACTGAAGCTTTCTTT

j_call: TRBJ2-3
clone_size: NA
v_call: TRBV9
d_call: NA
cdr3_aa: CASSAGRASTDTQYF
cdr3_nt: TGTGCCAGCTCGGCGGGACGAGCTAGCACAGATACGCAGTATTTT

j_call: TRBJ1-5
clone_size: NA
v_call: TRBV10-3
d_call: NA
cdr3_aa: CAISGDIGNQPQHF
cdr3_nt: TGTGCCATCAGTGGGGATATCGGGAATCAGCCCCAGCATTTT

j_call: TRBJ2-1
clone_size: once
v_call: TRBV28
d_call: TRBD2
cdr3_aa: CASRQTSGRLNEQFF
cdr3_nt: TGTGCCAGCAGGCAAACTAGCGGGAGGCTTAATGAGCAGTTCTTC

j_call: TRBJ2-1
clone_size: NA
v_call: TRBV9
d_call: NA
cdr3_aa: CASSATGTTWGEQFF
cdr3_nt: TGTGCCAGCAGCGCCACCGGGACCACCTGGGGGGAGCAGTTCTTC

j_call: TRBJ2-7
clone_size: NA
v_call: TRBV2
d_call: NA
cdr3_aa: CASSRTRPSPYEQYF
cdr3_nt: TGTGCCAGCAGTCGGACCCGTCCTTCCCCCTACGAGCAGTACTTC

j_call: TRBJ2-7
clone_size: NA
v_call: TRBV28
d_call: NA
cdr3_aa: CASSQTYEQYF
cdr3_nt: TGTGCCAGCAGCCAGACCTACGAGCAGTACTTC

j_call: TRBJ1-4
clone_size: few
v_call: TRBV19
d_call: NA
cdr3_aa: CASMGEKLFF
cdr3_nt: TGTGCCAGCATGGGTGAAAAACTGTTTTTT

j_call: TRBJ2-7
clone_size: NA
v_call: TRBV28
d_call: TRBD2
cdr3_aa: CASRGSGGKAYEQYF
cdr3_nt: TGTGCCAGCAGGGGGAGCGGGGGGAAAGCCTACGAGCAGTACTTC

j_call: TRBJ1-2
clone_size: NA
v_call: TRBV6-5
d_call: NA
cdr3_aa: CATTPDRNYGYTF
cdr3_nt: TGTGCCACCACCCCCGACAGAAACTATGGCTACACCTTC

j_call: TRBJ2-5
clone_size: NA
v_call: TRBV2
d_call: TRBD2
cdr3_aa: CASNRGLAGETQYF
cdr3_nt: TGTGCCAGCAACCGGGGACTAGCGGGAGAGACCCAGTACTTC

j_call: TRBJ1-1
clone_size: few
v_call: TRBV30
d_call: NA
cdr3_aa: CAWSSPPVGAGDTEAFF
cdr3_nt: TGTGCCTGGAGTAGCCCGCCAGTGGGGGCTGGGGACACTGAAGCTTTCTTT

j_call: TRBJ1-3
clone_size: NA
v_call: TRBV5-8
d_call: NA
cdr3_aa: CASSLGGWPGNTIYF
cdr3_nt: TGTGCCAGCAGCTTGGGGGGGTGGCCTGGAAACACCATATATTTT